This TCR beta chain is drawn from a study of cytomegalovirus exposure and HLA in healthy donors. Findings and caveats of the study: In a later analysis, across HLA loci, associated TCR counts were highest for DRB1, lowest for HLA-C.

This PCR relied on a set of 60 Vbeta primers and 13 Jbeta primers. TCRdb's table, derived via immunoSEQ multiplex PCR, lists solely in-frame clones and lacks some. This table holds some 140,000 clones, roughly 72% found once. Turning to this clone: Its target is unknown.

The CDR3 length is 13 residues. V lost 3 bases, J lost 3 bases, and 9 bases lay in between. From germline, CDR1 is GTSNPN and CDR2 SVGIG (reference sequence). J is TRBJ2-1 and V is TRBV30; D remains unclear. This receptor was taken from a man aged 30 to 45 in good health and CMV-seronegative. The sample was PBMCs. The CDR3 DNA sequence: TGTGCCTGGAGGGCCGATCTCTACAATGAGCAGTTCTTC. It translates to CAWRADLYNEQFF.